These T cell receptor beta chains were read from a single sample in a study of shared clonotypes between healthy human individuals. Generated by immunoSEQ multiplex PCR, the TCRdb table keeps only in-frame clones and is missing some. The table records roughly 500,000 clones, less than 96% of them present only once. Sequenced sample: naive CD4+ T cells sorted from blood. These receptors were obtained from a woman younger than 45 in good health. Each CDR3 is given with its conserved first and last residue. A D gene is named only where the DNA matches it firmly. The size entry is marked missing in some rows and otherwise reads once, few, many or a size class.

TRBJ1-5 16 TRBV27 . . CASSLYSRGPNQPQHF TGTGCCAGCAGTTTATATTCGAGGGGCCCCAATCAGCCCCAGCATTTT
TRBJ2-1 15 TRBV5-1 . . CASSLTREIGNEQFF TGCGCCAGCAGCTTGACCCGGGAGATTGGCAATGAGCAGTTCTTC
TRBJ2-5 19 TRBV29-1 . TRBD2 CSASGGTGGTSGSLQTQYF TGCAGCGCTTCGGGGGGGACAGGTGGGACTAGCGGGAGTTTGCAGACCCAGTACTTC
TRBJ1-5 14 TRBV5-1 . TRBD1 CASSEGQGDQPQHF TGCGCCAGCAGCGAGGGACAGGGGGACCAGCCCCAGCATTTT
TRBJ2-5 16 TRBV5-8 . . CASSQWNTEKQETQYF TGTGCCAGCAGCCAGTGGAATACAGAGAAACAAGAGACCCAGTACTTC
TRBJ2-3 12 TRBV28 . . CASSGSTDTQYF TGTGCCAGCTCCGGTTCCACAGATACGCAGTATTTT
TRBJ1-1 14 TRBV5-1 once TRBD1 CASSSGQGNTEAFF TGCGCCAGCAGCTCTGGACAGGGTAACACTGAAGCTTTCTTT
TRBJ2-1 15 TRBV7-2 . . CASSVSTGPNNEQFF TGTGCCAGCAGCGTTAGCACCGGGCCCAACAATGAGCAGTTCTTC
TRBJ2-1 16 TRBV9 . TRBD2 CASSVGSSGAYNEQFF TGTGCCAGCAGCGTAGGTTCTAGCGGGGCCTACAATGAGCAGTTCTTC
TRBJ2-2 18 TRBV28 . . CASSSRIGTGSNTGELFF TGTGCCAGCAGTTCCCGAATAGGAACAGGTTCGAACACCGGGGAGCTGTTTTTT
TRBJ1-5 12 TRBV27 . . CASSTPSGPQHF TGTGCCAGCAGTACCCCCTCAGGGCCCCAGCATTTT
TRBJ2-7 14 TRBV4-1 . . CASSQTYQGGEQYF TGCGCCAGCAGCCAAACGTACCAGGGGGGCGAGCAGTACTTC
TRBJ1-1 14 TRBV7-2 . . CASSSGTLNTEAFF TGTGCCAGCAGCTCCGGGACATTGAACACTGAAGCTTTCTTT
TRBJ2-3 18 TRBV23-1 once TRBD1 CASSQLRGGQEGTDTQYF TGCGCCAGCAGTCAATTAAGAGGGGGACAGGAGGGCACAGATACGCAGTATTTT
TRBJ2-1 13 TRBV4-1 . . CASRRGPGNEQFF TGCGCCAGCAGACGCGGACCTGGCAATGAGCAGTTCTTC
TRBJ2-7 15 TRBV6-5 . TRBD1 CASSRGQGAVYEQYF TGTGCCAGCAGCCGGGGACAGGGGGCGGTCTACGAGCAGTACTTC
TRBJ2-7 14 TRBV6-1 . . CASSESQGFYEQYF TGTGCCAGCAGTGAATCACAGGGCTTCTACGAGCAGTACTTC
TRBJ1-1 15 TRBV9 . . CASSVKGSPNTEAFF TGTGCCAGCAGCGTAAAGGGCAGTCCCAACACTGAAGCTTTCTTT
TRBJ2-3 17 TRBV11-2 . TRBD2 CASSSLSGRASTDTQYF TGTGCCAGCAGCTCATTGAGCGGGAGGGCCTCAACAGATACGCAGTATTTT
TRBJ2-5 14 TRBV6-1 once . CASSVTPGGETQYF TGTGCCAGCAGTGTGACACCCGGAGGGGAGACCCAGTACTTC
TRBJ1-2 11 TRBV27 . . CASSGSYGYTF TGTGCCAGCAGCGGCAGCTATGGCTACACCTTC
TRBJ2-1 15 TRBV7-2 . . CASSFRDPTADEQFF TGTGCCAGCAGCTTCCGGGACCCAACAGCCGATGAGCAGTTCTTC
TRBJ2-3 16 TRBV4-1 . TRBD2 CASSQLGGGLAGTTYF TGCGCCAGCAGCCAACTGGGGGGGGGACTAGCGGGCACCACATATTTT
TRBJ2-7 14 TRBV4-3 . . CASSQTRTAYEQYF TGCGCCAGCAGCCAAACCAGGACGGCCTACGAGCAGTACTTC
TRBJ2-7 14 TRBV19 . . CASSIGGNPYEQYF TGTGCCAGTAGTATAGGCGGTAACCCCTACGAGCAGTACTTC
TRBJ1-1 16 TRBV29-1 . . CSADRPLSGHNTEAFF TGCAGCGCCGACCGCCCACTTTCCGGGCACAACACTGAAGCTTTCTTT
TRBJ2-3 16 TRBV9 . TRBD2 CASSVGPSGSPDTQYF TGTGCCAGCAGCGTGGGACCTAGCGGGAGTCCGGATACGCAGTATTTT
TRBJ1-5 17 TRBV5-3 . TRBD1 CARSLPGQGGTNQPQHF TGTGCCAGAAGCTTGCCGGGACAGGGAGGTACCAATCAGCCCCAGCATTTT
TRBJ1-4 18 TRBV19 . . CASSIGARTPSTNEKLFF TGTGCCAGTAGTATAGGGGCCAGGACTCCTTCAACTAATGAAAAACTGTTTTTT
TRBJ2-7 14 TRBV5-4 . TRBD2 CASSLGLGSYEQYF TGTGCCAGCAGCTTAGGACTAGGTTCCTACGAGCAGTACTTC
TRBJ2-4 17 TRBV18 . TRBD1 CASSPTDRALAKNIQYF TGTGCCAGCTCACCGACGGACAGGGCGCTAGCCAAAAACATTCAGTACTTC
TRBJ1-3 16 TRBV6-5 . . CASSYSGPKSGNTIYF TGTGCCAGCAGTTACTCGGGCCCCAAGTCTGGAAACACCATATATTTT
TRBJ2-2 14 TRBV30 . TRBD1 CAWRWTGGTGELFF TGTGCCTGGAGATGGACAGGGGGAACCGGGGAGCTGTTTTTT
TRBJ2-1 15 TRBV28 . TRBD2 CASIPRLAGFNEQFF TGTGCCAGCATTCCAAGACTAGCGGGGTTCAATGAGCAGTTCTTC
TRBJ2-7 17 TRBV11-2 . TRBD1 CASSPRPIGQGPYEQYF TGTGCCAGCAGCCCCCGTCCTATCGGACAGGGCCCCTACGAGCAGTACTTC
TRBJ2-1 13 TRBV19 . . CASSSGHYNEQFF TGTGCCAGTAGTAGTGGACATTACAATGAGCAGTTCTTC
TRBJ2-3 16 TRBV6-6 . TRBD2 CASSTGTSGGTDTQYF TGTGCCAGCAGTACCGGGACTAGCGGGGGGACAGATACGCAGTATTTT
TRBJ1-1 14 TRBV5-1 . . CASSLSGGDTEAFF TGCGCCAGCAGCTTGTCGGGGGGAGACACTGAAGCTTTCTTT
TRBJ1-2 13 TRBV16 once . CASSHSSGYGYTF TGTGCCAGCAGCCATTCTTCAGGTTATGGCTACACCTTC
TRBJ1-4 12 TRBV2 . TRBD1 CASKTGPEKLFF TGTGCCAGCAAGACAGGGCCTGAAAAACTGTTTTTT
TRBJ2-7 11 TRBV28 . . CASSLGLGVYF TGTGCCAGCAGTTTAGGCCTCGGAGTGTACTTC
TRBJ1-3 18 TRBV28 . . CASSFPLRGRTSGNTIYF TGTGCCAGCAGTTTCCCCCTGCGAGGACGGACCTCTGGAAACACCATATATTTT
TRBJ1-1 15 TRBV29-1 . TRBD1 CSVSGTAPLNTEAFF TGCAGCGTGTCCGGGACAGCGCCTTTGAACACTGAAGCTTTCTTT
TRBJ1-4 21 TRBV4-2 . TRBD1 CASSLSRLIPGQGTSNEKLFF TGTGCCAGCAGCCTCAGTCGACTGATACCGGGACAGGGTACCTCTAATGAAAAACTGTTTTTT
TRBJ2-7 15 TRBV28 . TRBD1 CASSFQGQFSYEQYF TGTGCCAGCAGTTTTCAGGGACAGTTCTCCTACGAGCAGTACTTC
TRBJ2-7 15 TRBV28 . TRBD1 CASSLYDRESYEQYF TGTGCCAGCAGCCTATACGACAGGGAGTCCTACGAGCAGTACTTC